These 17 T cell receptor beta chains were sequenced from one sample in a study of OX40 agonist ivuxolimab in advanced cancers. The library relied on the immunoSEQ multiplex PCR assay. Not all clones reach the TCRdb copy of this immuneACCESS table, which keeps in-frame sequences only. Checked studies attribute under half of the gap to unresolved V genes and leave the rest unexplained. The sample includes tens of thousands of clones, with roughly 89% observed a single time. The ten biggest clones cover 0.55% to 0.75% of the sample. The input for sequencing was CD4+ or CD8+ T cells sorted from blood, taken in a trial of the OX40 agonist ivuxolimab. These receptors originate from an adult with an advanced solid tumor such as melanoma, head and neck, liver or kidney cancer.

This chain uses TRBV10-3 with TRBJ2-5; TRBD2 matches at 10 bases. Trimming at V came to 3 bases and at J to 5 bases, leaving 21 bases not matched to a gene. This CDR3 contains 20 residues. CDR1 is ENHRY and CDR2 is SYGVKD in the germline V gene. CDR3: CAISEGQFGTGTSVMETQYF. The CDR3 DNA reads as TGTGCCATCAGTGAAGGGCAATTTGGAACCGGGACTAGCGTAATGGAGACCCAGTACTTC.

The V call is TRBV7-8, the J call TRBJ2-5, with D perhaps matching TRBD1 or TRBD2 (6 bases each). This CDR3 contains 17 residues. V lost 5 bases to trimming and J lost 4 bases, with 23 bases between them. CDR1 is SGHVS and CDR2 is FQNEAQ in the germline V gene. The CDR3 region is CASSPRGVGGKGETQYF. For the CDR3, the DNA is TGTGCCAGCAGCCCGAGGGGGGTGGGAGGAAAAGGAGAGACCCAGTACTTC.

This chain uses TRBV19 with TRBJ2-2; D gene ambiguous. The CDR3 contains 15 residues. Germline V CDR1 and CDR2: LNHDA, SQIVND (reference sequence). Trimming left V 3 bases short and J 6 bases short, with 14 bases between. This CDR3 is CASSMDVAVPGELFF. DNA for the CDR3: TGTGCCAGTAGTATGGACGTGGCAGTTCCCGGGGAGCTGTTTTTT.

This clone showed up just a few times. The V call is TRBV7-6, the J call TRBJ1-1; D is possibly TRBD1 (5 bases). This CDR3 is 13 amino acids long. V was trimmed by 5 bases and J by 5 bases, leaving 12 bases between them. CDR1 and CDR2 (germline): SGHVS, FNYEAQ. This CDR3 reads CASSEGRGTEAFF. The CDR3, as DNA: TGTGCCAGCAGCGAGGGTCGGGGGACTGAAGCTTTCTTT.

This chain links TRBV25-1 with TRBJ2-3; D is perhaps TRBD1 (6 bases). This CDR3 comprises 15 residues. CDR1 is MGHDK and CDR2 is SYGVNS in the germline V gene. Trimming stripped 2 bases from V and 4 bases from J, with 13 bases between. CDR3 sequence reads: CASSETGPYSDTQYF. The DNA for the CDR3 is TGTGCCAGCAGTGAAACAGGGCCATACTCAGATACGCAGTATTTT.

Here the CDR3 reads CAISDRGNYGYTF. CDR3 nucleotides: TGTGCCATCAGTGACCGGGGTAACTATGGCTACACCTTC. The chain has TRBV10-3 and TRBJ1-2, with D unclear. The CDR3 is made up of 13 amino acids. V was pared by 3 bases and J by 1 base, with 6 bases between. Germline CDR1 is ENHRY and CDR2 is SYGVKD.

The chain has TRBV11-2 and TRBJ2-1, with a tentative D call TRBD2 (5 bases). Between the trimmed V and J ends, which lost 5 bases and 7 bases, there was a span of 15 bases. This CDR3 spans 14 amino acids. CDR1 SGHAT and CDR2 FQNNGV come from the germline V gene. The CDR3 here is CASSPRGQGNEQFF. The CDR3 DNA reads TGTGCCAGCAGCCCAAGAGGGCAAGGGAATGAGCAGTTCTTC.

This chain connects TRBV30 to TRBJ1-6; D perhaps matches TRBD1 (6 bases). The CDR3 totals 16 residues. In germline, CDR1 is GTSNPN, CDR2 SVGIG (reference sequence). The ends were cut back, 1 base at V and 9 bases at J, with 19 bases in the middle. The CDR3 nucleotides read TGTGCCTGGAGTGCCTGGCGTTGGGAGGGGGGTTCACCCCTCCACTTT. Translating it yields CAWSAWRWEGGSPLHF.

The DNA for the CDR3 is TGTGCCAGCAGCTTACGAGGAAGGGACAATCAGCCCCAGCATTTT. Translated: CASSLRGRDNQPQHF. V gene TRBV5-6 combines with J gene TRBJ1-5; D gene uncertain. The CDR3 sequence is 15 residues long. Germline CDR1 reads SGHDT; CDR2 reads YYEEEE. V lost 2 bases and J lost 3, with 12 bases in between.

V and J are TRBV7-8 and TRBJ1-6; D remains ambiguous. CDR1 is SGHVS and CDR2 is FQNEAQ in the germline V gene. The ends were cut back, 1 base at V and 5 bases at J, with 12 bases in the middle. This CDR3 is built from 16 residues. The DNA for the CDR3 is TGTGCCAGCAGCTTAGTAAGGGCACAGAATAATTCACCCCTCCACTTT. Amino acid sequence: CASSLVRAQNNSPLHF.

V and J are TRBV7-9 and TRBJ1-2; 7 nucleotides line up with TRBD1. The CDR3 covers 14 residues. J lost 10 bases, V lost 8 bases, and 16 bases had no gene match. Germline V lookup: CDR1 SEHNR, CDR2 FQNEAQ (reference sequence). In nucleotides, the CDR3 is TGTGCCAGCGCCCACCCTGGGGAACAGGGGTACTACACCTTC. This encodes CASAHPGEQGYYTF.

The chain is built from TRBV11-3 and TRBJ2-7; D unresolved. This CDR3 has 13 amino acids. Trimming took off 3 bases at V and 1 base at J, with 7 bases between the two ends. CDR1 and CDR2 (germline): SGHNT, YENEEA. CDR3 sequence (DNA): TGTGCCAGCAGCTTTGGTCGTTCCTACGAGCAGTACTTC. As protein: CASSFGRSYEQYF.

The chain combines TRBV18 with TRBJ1-5; 8 positions match TRBD1. CDR3 length equals 15 residues. Germline trimming cut 6 bases from V and 2 bases from J; bases unmatched to any gene: 6. Germline-derived CDR1 and CDR2 are KGHSH and LQKENI. The CDR3 nucleotides read TGTGCCAGCTCGCTTGGACAGGGTCGCAATCAGCCCCAGCATTTT. Protein product: CASSLGQGRNQPQHF.

V usage is TRBV11-3 and J usage is TRBJ2-7; 7 bases are shared with TRBD1. V shed 1 base, J shed 6 bases, and the junction held 6 bases outside the gene matches. CDR1 is SGHNT and CDR2 is YENEEA in the germline V gene. The CDR3 has 14 residues. The DNA for the CDR3 is TGTGCCAGCAGCTTAGGAGGGGGCAACGGCGAGCAGTACTTC. Residues: CASSLGGGNGEQYF.

Notes on this clone: The same CDR3 arises from other DNA sequences in this sample as well. Here the CDR3 DNA reads TGTGCCAGCAGTTACTCGGGTGGGGGGTATGAAAAACTGTTTTTT. Amino acid sequence: CASSYSGGGYEKLFF. The chain is built from TRBV6-5 and TRBJ1-4; TRBD1 is a possible D gene (5 bases). The CDR3 has 15 amino acids. Germline V CDR1 and CDR2: MNHEY, SVGAGI. The V and J ends lost 0 bases and 6 bases respectively, with 11 bases between them.

The V gene is TRBV19, the J gene TRBJ1-6; D remains unclear. The ends were cut back, 7 bases at V and 5 bases at J, with 12 bases in the middle. The CDR3 runs to 14 residues. Germline-derived CDR1 and CDR2 are LNHDA and SQIVND (reference sequence). CDR3 loop: CASKVGPNNSPLHF. CDR3 in DNA: TGTGCCAGTAAGGTAGGGCCTAATAATTCACCCCTCCACTTT.

The chain joins TRBV28 to TRBJ1-5; TRBD1 is a possible D gene (5 bases). The CDR3 spans 13 residues. V was clipped by 5 bases and J by 1 base, with 6 bases between them. Germline loops: CDR1 MDHEN, CDR2 SYDVKM. Written as DNA, the CDR3 is TGTGCCAGCAGTCGGGACAGCAATCAGCCCCAGCATTTT. Translated, it gives CASSRDSNQPQHF.